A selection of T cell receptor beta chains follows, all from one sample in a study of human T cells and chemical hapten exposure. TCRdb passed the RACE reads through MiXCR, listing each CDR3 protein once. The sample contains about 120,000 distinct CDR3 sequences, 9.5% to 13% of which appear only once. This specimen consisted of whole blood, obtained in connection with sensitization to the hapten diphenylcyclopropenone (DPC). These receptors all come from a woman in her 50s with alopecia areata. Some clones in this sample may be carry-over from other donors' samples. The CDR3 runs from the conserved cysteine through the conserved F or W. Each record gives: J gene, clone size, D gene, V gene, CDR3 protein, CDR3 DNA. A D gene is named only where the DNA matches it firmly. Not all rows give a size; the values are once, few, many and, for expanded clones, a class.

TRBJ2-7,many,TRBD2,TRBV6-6,CASSYSGTSVGGVHYEQYF,TGTGCCAGCAGTTACTCGGGGACTAGCGTCGGTGGGGTCCACTACGAGCAGTACTTC
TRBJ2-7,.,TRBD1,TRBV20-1,CSASFGTGAGYEQYF,TGCAGTGCCAGCTTCGGGACAGGGGCAGGTTACGAGCAGTACTTC
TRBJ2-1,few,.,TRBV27,CASSLSLSHSYNEQFF,TGTGCCAGCAGTTTATCGCTTAGCCACTCCTACAATGAGCAGTTCTTC
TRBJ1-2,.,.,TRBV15,CATGEGSNYGYTF,TGTGCCACCGGGGAGGGATCCAACTATGGCTACACCTTC
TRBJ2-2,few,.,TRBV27,CASSSPGESTGELFF,TGTGCCAGCAGTTCCCCCGGGGAGAGCACCGGGGAGCTGTTTTTT
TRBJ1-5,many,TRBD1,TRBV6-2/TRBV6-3,CATQAGGTATGLRQPQHF,TGTGCCACCCAGGCCGGAGGGACAGCGACCGGCTTGAGGCAGCCCCAGCATTTT
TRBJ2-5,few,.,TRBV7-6,CASSLGAGLKTQYF,TGTGCCAGCAGCTTAGGGGCAGGGCTAAAGACCCAGTACTTC
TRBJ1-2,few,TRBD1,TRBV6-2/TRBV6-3,CASSSGQGKGSINGYTF,TGTGCCAGCAGTTCCGGACAGGGGAAAGGGTCTATTAATGGCTACACCTTC
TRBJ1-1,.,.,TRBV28,CASGPRDF,TGTGCCAGCGGGCCCCGGGACTTT
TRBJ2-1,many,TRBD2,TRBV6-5,CASSGSGGGPQRMSNEQFF,TGTGCCAGCAGTGGTAGCGGGGGGGGCCCGCAACGAATGAGCAATGAGCAGTTCTTC
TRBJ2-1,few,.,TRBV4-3,CASSQDRRNYNEQFF,TGCGCCAGCAGCCAAGATCGGAGGAATTACAATGAGCAGTTCTTC
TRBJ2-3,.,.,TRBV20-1,CSARRDLGTDTQYF,TGCAGTGCGCGCCGGGACTTGGGCACAGATACGCAGTATTTT
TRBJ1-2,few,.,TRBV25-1,CASSEGGRFTF,TGTGCCAGCAGTGAAGGAGGACGCTTCACCTTC
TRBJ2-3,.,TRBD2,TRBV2,CASSRESGAPDTQYF,TGTGCCAGCAGTAGGGAGAGCGGGGCCCCGGATACGCAGTATTTT
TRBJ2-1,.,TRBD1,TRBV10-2,CASRVIGQAVNEQFF,TGCGCCAGCAGGGTAATCGGACAGGCCGTCAATGAGCAGTTCTTC
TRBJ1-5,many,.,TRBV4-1,CASSQPAGNIRNQPQHF,TGCGCCAGCAGCCAACCAGCGGGGAACATACGCAATCAGCCCCAGCATTTT
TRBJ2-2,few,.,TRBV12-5,CASGLGHANTGELFF,TGTGCTAGTGGTTTAGGACACGCGAACACCGGGGAGCTGTTTTTT
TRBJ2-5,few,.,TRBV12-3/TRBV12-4,CASSPPEPQETQYF,TGTGCCAGCAGCCCCCCTGAACCACAAGAGACCCAGTACTTC
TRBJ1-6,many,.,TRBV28,CASSFTGTRYNSPLHF,TGTGCCAGCAGTTTTACAGGGACCCGATATAATTCACCCCTCCACTTT
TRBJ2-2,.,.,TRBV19,CASSDRYTGELFF,TGTGCCAGTAGTGACAGATACACCGGGGAGCTGTTTTTT